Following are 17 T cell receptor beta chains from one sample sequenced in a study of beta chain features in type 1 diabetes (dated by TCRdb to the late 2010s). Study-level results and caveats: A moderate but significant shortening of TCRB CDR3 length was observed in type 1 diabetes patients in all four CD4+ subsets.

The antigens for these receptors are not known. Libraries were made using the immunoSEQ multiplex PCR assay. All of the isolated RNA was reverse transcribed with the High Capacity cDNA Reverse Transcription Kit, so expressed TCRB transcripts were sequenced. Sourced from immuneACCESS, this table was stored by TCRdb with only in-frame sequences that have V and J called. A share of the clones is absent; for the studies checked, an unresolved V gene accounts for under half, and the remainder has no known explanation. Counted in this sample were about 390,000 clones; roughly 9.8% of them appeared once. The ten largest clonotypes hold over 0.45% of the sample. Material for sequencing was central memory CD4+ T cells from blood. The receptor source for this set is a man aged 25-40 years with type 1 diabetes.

CDR3 loop: CASTLGPSGNTIYF. In DNA form, the CDR3 reads TGTGCCAGCACCCTGGGACCCTCTGGAAACACCATATATTTT. The chain combines TRBV14 with TRBJ1-3, with a tentative D call TRBD1 (5 bases). CDR1 and CDR2 from the germline V gene are SGHDN and FVKESK. The germline V and J ends were trimmed by 7 bases and 0 bases, with 10 bases remaining between them. This CDR3 comprises 14 residues. Full variable domain (missing parts from reference TRBV14 and TRBJ1-3): EAGVTQFPSHSVIEKGQTVTLRCDPISGHDNLYWYRRVMGKEIKFLLHFVKESKQDESGMPNNRFLAERTGGTYSTLKVQPAELEDSGVYFCASTLGPSGNTIYFGEGSWLTVV.

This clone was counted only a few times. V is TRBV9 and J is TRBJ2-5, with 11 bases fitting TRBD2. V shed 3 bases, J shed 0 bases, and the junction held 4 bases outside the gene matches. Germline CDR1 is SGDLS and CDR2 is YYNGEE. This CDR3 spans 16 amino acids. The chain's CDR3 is CASSEGTSGYQETQYF. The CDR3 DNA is TGTGCCAGCAGCGAGGGGACTAGCGGATACCAAGAGACCCAGTACTTC.

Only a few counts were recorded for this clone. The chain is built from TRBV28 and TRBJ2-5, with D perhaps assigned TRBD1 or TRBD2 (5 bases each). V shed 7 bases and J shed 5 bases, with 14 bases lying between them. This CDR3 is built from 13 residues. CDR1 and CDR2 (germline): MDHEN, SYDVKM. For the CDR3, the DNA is TGTGCCAGCACCAGGGTCTCGGGGGAGACCCAGTACTTC. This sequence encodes CASTRVSGETQYF.

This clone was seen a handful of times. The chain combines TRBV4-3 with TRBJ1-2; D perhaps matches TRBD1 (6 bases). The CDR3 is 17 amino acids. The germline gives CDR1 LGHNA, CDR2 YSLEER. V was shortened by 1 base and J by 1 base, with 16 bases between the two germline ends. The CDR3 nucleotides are TGCGCCAGCAGCCAAGTTTTGGGGGGCGTCGATAACTATGGCTACACCTTC. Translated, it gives CASSQVLGGVDNYGYTF.

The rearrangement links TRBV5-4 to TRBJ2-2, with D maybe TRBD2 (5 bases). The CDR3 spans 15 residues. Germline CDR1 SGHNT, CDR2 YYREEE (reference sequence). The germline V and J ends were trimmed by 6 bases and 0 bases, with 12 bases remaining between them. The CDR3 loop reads CASNPGITNTGELFF. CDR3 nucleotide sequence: TGTGCCAGCAACCCCGGGATTACGAACACCGGGGAGCTGTTTTTT.

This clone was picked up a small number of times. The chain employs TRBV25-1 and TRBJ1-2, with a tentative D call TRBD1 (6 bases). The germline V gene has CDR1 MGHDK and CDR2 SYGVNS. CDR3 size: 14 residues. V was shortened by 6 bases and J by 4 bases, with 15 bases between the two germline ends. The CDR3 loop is CASSLPGTSYGYTF. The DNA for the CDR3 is TGTGCCAGCAGCCTACCCGGGACAAGCTATGGCTACACCTTC.

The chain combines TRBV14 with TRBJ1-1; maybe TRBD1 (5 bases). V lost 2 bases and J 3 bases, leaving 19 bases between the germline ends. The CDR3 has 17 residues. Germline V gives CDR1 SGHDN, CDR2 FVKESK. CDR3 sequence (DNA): TGTGCCAGCAGCCAACGGGACTCACCTCGGTGGGACACTGAAGCTTTCTTT. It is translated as CASSQRDSPRWDTEAFF.

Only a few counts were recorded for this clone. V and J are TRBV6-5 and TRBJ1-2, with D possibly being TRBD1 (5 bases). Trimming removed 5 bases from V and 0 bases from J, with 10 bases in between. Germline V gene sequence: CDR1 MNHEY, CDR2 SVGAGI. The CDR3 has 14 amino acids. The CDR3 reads CASSAGTSNYGYTF. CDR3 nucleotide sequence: TGTGCCAGCAGTGCCGGGACGTCTAACTATGGCTACACCTTC.

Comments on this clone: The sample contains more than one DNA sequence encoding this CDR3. The CDR3 sequence is CASSLGTGLGYGYTF. The DNA of the CDR3 is TGTGCCAGCAGCTTGGGTACGGGGTTGGGATATGGCTACACCTTC. The V call is TRBV5-4, the J call TRBJ1-2, with unresolved D. Germline loops: CDR1 SGHNT, CDR2 YYREEE (reference sequence). With 0 bases removed from V and 5 bases from J, the gap between germline ends came to 14 bases. This CDR3 has 15 residues.

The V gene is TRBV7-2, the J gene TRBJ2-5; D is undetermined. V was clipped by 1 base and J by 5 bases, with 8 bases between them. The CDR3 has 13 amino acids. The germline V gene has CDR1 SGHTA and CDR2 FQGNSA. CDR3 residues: CASSLDMGETQYF. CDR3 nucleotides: TGTGCCAGCAGCTTAGACATGGGGGAGACCCAGTACTTC.

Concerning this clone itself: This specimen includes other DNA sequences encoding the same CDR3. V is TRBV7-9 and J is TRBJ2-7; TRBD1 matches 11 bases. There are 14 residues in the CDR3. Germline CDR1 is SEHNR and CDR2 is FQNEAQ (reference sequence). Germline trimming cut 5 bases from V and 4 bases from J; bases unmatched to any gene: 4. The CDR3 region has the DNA TGTGCCAGCAGCCCCCGGGACAGGGGGTACGAGCAGTACTTC. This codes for CASSPRDRGYEQYF.

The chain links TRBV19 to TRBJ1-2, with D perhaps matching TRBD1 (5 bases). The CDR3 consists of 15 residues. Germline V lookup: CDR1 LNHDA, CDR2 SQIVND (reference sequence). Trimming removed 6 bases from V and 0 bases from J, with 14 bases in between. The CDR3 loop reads CASRLRGNSNYGYTF. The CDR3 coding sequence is TGTGCCAGTAGACTCCGGGGGAACTCTAACTATGGCTACACCTTC.

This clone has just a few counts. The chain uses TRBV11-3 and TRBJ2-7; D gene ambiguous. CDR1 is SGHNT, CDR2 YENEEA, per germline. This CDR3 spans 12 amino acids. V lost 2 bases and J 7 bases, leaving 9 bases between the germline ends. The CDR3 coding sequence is TGTGCCAGCAGCTTAAGCCGTGGGGAGCAGTACTTC. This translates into CASSLSRGEQYF.

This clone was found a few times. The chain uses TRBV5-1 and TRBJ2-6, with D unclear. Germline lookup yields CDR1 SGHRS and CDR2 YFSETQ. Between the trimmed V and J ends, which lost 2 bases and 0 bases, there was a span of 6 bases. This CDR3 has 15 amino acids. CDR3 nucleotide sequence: TGCGCCAGCAGCTTATGGAGCTCTGGGGCCAACGTCCTGACTTTC. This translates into CASSLWSSGANVLTF.

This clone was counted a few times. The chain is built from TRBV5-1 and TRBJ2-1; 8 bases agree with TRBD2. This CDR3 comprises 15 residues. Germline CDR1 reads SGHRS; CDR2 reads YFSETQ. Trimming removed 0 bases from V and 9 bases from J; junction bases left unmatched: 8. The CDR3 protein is CASSLAVGRASEQFF. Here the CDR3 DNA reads TGCGCCAGCAGCTTGGCCGTCGGGAGGGCAAGTGAGCAGTTCTTC.

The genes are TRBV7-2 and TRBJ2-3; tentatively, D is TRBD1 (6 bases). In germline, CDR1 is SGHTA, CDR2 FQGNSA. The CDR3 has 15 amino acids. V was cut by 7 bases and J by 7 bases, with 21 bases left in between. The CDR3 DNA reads TGTGCCAGCACCTCCAGGACAGCTCGACTAAATACGCAGTATTTT. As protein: CASTSRTARLNTQYF.

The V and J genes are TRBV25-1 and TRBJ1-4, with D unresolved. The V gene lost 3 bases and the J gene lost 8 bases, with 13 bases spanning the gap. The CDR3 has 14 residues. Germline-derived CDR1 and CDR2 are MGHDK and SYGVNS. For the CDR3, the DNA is TGTGCCAGCAGTGACAGAGAGGCGGGGGAAAAACTGTTTTTT. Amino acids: CASSDREAGEKLFF.